These 15 T cell receptor beta chains came from one sample sequenced in a study of HIV-infected patients and healthy controls. Reverse transcription used 500 to 550 ng RNA and constant-region primers for alpha and beta. Using multiplexing indices, alpha and beta chain libraries were generated apart by chain-specific third strand synthesis. Using its own MiXCR run on the 5' RACE reads, TCRdb lists one record per CDR3 protein. The sample lists more than 15,000 distinct CDR3 sequences; 9.4% were seen once. Whole blood was used without fractionation, so all unsorted peripheral T cells were included. The sequenced sample consisted of blood. The receptors originated from an adult in good health.

Many counts were recorded for this clonotype. The chain recombines TRBV30 with TRBJ2-1, with D perhaps matching TRBD1 or TRBD2 (5 bases each). This CDR3 has 13 residues. The V gene lost 0 bases and the J gene lost 7 bases, with 10 bases spanning the gap. Germline-derived CDR1 and CDR2 are GTSNPN and SVGIG (reference sequence). CDR3: CAWSVLGVNEQFF. CDR3 sequence (DNA): TGTGCCTGGAGTGTACTAGGGGTGAATGAGCAGTTCTTC.

This clonotype is medium-sized within its sample. The CDR3 DNA reads as TGTGCCAGCAGCCAATTAGCGGGAGGGCCGATGGATACGCAGTATTTT. Translated, it gives CASSQLAGGPMDTQYF. This chain links TRBV3-1 with TRBJ2-3; 11 bases line up with TRBD2. The V gene's germline CDR1 is LGHDT and CDR2 YNNKEL (reference sequence). The V and J ends lost 2 bases and 6 bases, in that order; junction bases with no gene match: 7. The length of the CDR3 is 16 residues.

In its sample, this clonotype was seen many times. The chain is built from TRBV4-1 and TRBJ1-2, with TRBD1 as a possible D gene (5 bases). Trimming pared 2 bases from V and 3 bases from J, leaving 13 bases between. The CDR3 is 15 amino acids. CDR1 is MGHRA, CDR2 YSYEKL, per germline. The CDR3 DNA sequence: TGCGCCAGCAGCCAAAATTCCAGGGTAGACTATGGCTACACCTTC. Translating it yields CASSQNSRVDYGYTF.

This clonotype is medium-sized within its sample. This chain links TRBV20-1 with TRBJ2-5, with D hard to call. CDR3 size: 14 residues. CDR1 and CDR2 (germline): DFQATT, SNEGSKA (reference sequence). Between the trimmed V and J ends, which lost 0 bases and 5 bases, there was a span of 13 bases. DNA of the CDR3: TGCAGTGCTAGAGACGGGTGGGCCGAGGAGACCCAGTACTTC. Amino acids: CSARDGWAEETQYF.

The V gene is TRBV4-2, the J gene TRBJ2-2; D not resolved. CDR1 is LGHNA and CDR2 is YNFKEQ in the germline V gene. The CDR3 loop spans 15 amino acids. V lost 1 base to trimming and J lost 1 base, with 7 bases between them. The CDR3 bases are TGTGCCAGCAGCCAAGTATATGAGAACACCGGGGAGCTGTTTTTT. Its translation: CASSQVYENTGELFF.

This clonotype is deemed medium-sized (0.01 to 0.1%). The chain has TRBV6-5 and TRBJ2-3; 11 bases map to TRBD2. CDR3 size: 13 residues. Germline V gene data show CDR1 as MNHEY and CDR2 as SVGAGI. V lost 7 bases, J lost 5 bases, and 2 bases stayed unmatched. CDR3 protein: CASTLAGGDTQYF. The CDR3 nucleotides are TGTGCCAGCACCCTAGCGGGAGGAGATACGCAGTATTTT.

At least ten counts were recorded for this clonotype. This chain uses TRBV29-1 with TRBJ2-1; 9 nucleotides line up with TRBD2. The CDR3 extends over 16 amino acids. Trimming took 1 base from V and 3 from J; bases not matched to a gene: 7. Germline V CDR1 and CDR2: SQVTM, ANQGSEA. The CDR3 coding sequence is TGCAGCGTTGAAGGGCGGGAGGGAAGAAGCTACAATGAGCAGTTCTTC. Its protein is CSVEGREGRSYNEQFF.

This clonotype came up many times. The genes are TRBV2 and TRBJ2-7, with D perhaps matching TRBD1 or TRBD2 (6 bases each). V gave up 7 bases and J gave up 9 bases, with 22 bases separating them. This CDR3 has 14 amino acids. Germline V gene lookup returns CDR1 SNHLY and CDR2 FYNNEI. The chain's CDR3 is CASTQGGSGPVQYV. The CDR3 coding sequence is TGTGCCAGCACCCAAGGGGGGTCCGGGCCAGTGCAGTACGTC.

This clonotype was detected many times. The chain employs TRBV11-2 and TRBJ2-3; no reliable D call. Trimming left V 5 bases short and J 2 bases short, with 5 bases between. This CDR3 spans 12 amino acids. Germline loops: CDR1 SGHAT, CDR2 FQNNGV. The CDR3 loop reads CASSRTTDTQYF. As DNA, the CDR3 is TGTGCCAGCAGCCGAACCACAGATACGCAGTATTTT.

The chain has TRBV6-1 and TRBJ2-1; 10 bases match TRBD2. J gave up 2 bases and V 2 bases, and 9 bases lay outside the gene matches. The CDR3 sequence is 18 residues long. Germline CDR1 reads MNHNS; CDR2 reads SASEGT. The CDR3 sequence: CASSESLAGKRTYNEQFF. As DNA, the CDR3 is TGTGCCAGCAGTGAATCACTAGCGGGAAAGAGGACCTACAATGAGCAGTTCTTC.

This clonotype rates as medium-sized. The chain recombines TRBV30 with TRBJ2-1; D unresolved. Germline V CDR1 and CDR2: GTSNPN, SVGIG (reference sequence). This CDR3 spans 11 amino acids. Trimming stripped 5 bases from V and 6 bases from J, with 8 bases between. CDR3 in amino acids: CAWEVGNEQFF. In nucleotides, the CDR3 is TGTGCCTGGGAAGTCGGCAATGAGCAGTTCTTC.

The chain joins TRBV7-9 to TRBJ1-1; D gene uncertain. Germline CDR1 and CDR2: SEHNR and FQNEAQ (reference sequence). The CDR3 sequence is 13 residues long. Trimming took 0 bases from V and 7 from J, leaving 9 bases between them. The CDR3 loop is CASSLAYFGEAFF. CDR3 sequence (DNA): TGTGCCAGCAGCTTAGCGTATTTCGGTGAAGCTTTCTTT.

The V call is TRBV11-3, the J call TRBJ1-4; 7 bases are a match to TRBD1. CDR3 length: 15 residues. The V segment lost 10 bases and the J segment 8 bases; nucleotides outside the gene matches: 16. Per the germline V gene, CDR1 is SGHNT and CDR2 is YENEEA. The CDR3 spells CATLSPDRVGEKLFF. CDR3 DNA: TGTGCCACCTTATCTCCTGACAGGGTAGGGGAAAAACTGTTTTTT.

This clonotype was found many times. The rearrangement links TRBV2 to TRBJ2-3; TRBD1 or TRBD2 may be the D gene (5 bases each). Deletions cut 7 bases from V and 4 bases from J, with 15 bases between. Germline V gene data show CDR1 as SNHLY and CDR2 as FYNNEI. The CDR3 consists of 14 residues. CDR3 in amino acids: CASMVTGLADTQYF. CDR3 bases: TGTGCCAGCATGGTTACGGGGCTCGCAGATACGCAGTATTTT. Filled out from reference TRBV2 and TRBJ2-3, the complete variable domain reads EPEVTQTPSHQVTQMGQEVILRCVPISNHLYFYWYRQILGQKVEFLVSFYNNEISEKSEIFDDQFSVERPDGSNFTLKIRSTKLEDSAMYFCASMVTGLADTQYFGPGTRLTVL.

This clonotype ranks as medium-sized. The chain joins TRBV20-1 to TRBJ2-2; 7 positions agree with TRBD1. Trimming at V came to 3 bases and at J to 0 bases, leaving 4 bases not matched to a gene. This CDR3 is 15 amino acids long. In germline, CDR1 is DFQATT, CDR2 SNEGSKA (reference sequence). This CDR3 is CSARTGQTNTGELFF. The CDR3 DNA sequence: TGCAGTGCTAGGACGGGACAGACGAACACCGGGGAGCTGTTTTTT.